This T cell receptor (beta chain) is from a study of T cells after yellow fever vaccination. TCRdb reanalysed the 5' RACE reads using MiXCR and keeps one entry per CDR3 protein. The repertoire holds about 330,000 distinct CDR3 sequences, 7% to 9% seen once, with around 17% in the top ten. The table lists this clonotype with a few counts. This CDR3 is built from 14 residues. CDR1 and CDR2 (germline): SGHNT, YYREEE (reference sequence). Trimming took 3 bases from V and 5 from J, leaving 14 bases between them. The chain has TRBV5-4 and TRBJ2-5, with D possibly TRBD2 on 6 matching bases. The sample here was PBMCs, taken roughly seven weeks after the first yellow fever vaccination. This TCR was recovered from a man aged 18 to 35 who received the YFV17D yellow fever vaccine. In nucleotides, the CDR3 is TGTGCCAGCAGCTGGGGTGGGGGGTCGGAGACCCAGTACTTC. Amino acid sequence: CASSWGGGSETQYF.